The 13 T cell receptor beta chains given below trace back to one sample, sequenced in a study of blood T cell repertoires in COVID-19. Generated by immunoSEQ multiplex PCR, the TCRdb table keeps only in-frame clones and is missing some. The table has 200,000 to 250,000 clones, 75% to 85% seen once. Sequencing used peripheral blood. These receptors all stem from a man aged 45 to 65 with active or convalescent COVID-19.

This chain links TRBV28 with TRBJ1-4; D unclear. The V gene's germline CDR1 is MDHEN and CDR2 SYDVKM. This CDR3 spans 13 amino acids. Between the trimmed V and J ends, which lost 4 bases and 0 bases, there was a span of 3 bases. The CDR3 bases are TGTGCCAGCAGTTCCGCAACTAATGAAAAACTGTTTTTT. Translation gives CASSSATNEKLFF.

V usage is TRBV6-1 and J usage is TRBJ1-2; TRBD1 is a possible D gene (5 bases). From germline, CDR1 is MNHNS and CDR2 SASEGT. V lost 3 bases, J lost 0 bases, and 5 bases lay in between. The CDR3 runs 13 residues. CDR3 sequence reads: CASSETANYGYTF. In nucleotides, the CDR3 is TGTGCCAGCAGTGAGACAGCTAACTATGGCTACACCTTC.

As DNA, the CDR3 is TGTGCCACCCTCCTCACAGATACGCAGTATTTT. Its translation: CATLLTDTQYF. The rearrangement joins TRBV24-1 to TRBJ2-3, with D unresolved. The CDR3 runs 11 residues. Trimming stripped 9 bases from V and 2 bases from J, with 5 bases between. CDR1 KGHDR and CDR2 SFDVKD come from the germline V gene.

The chain combines TRBV2 with TRBJ1-2; D is possibly TRBD1 (5 bases). The CDR3 has 14 amino acids. V gave up 4 bases and J gave up 0 bases, with 9 bases separating them. Per the germline V gene, CDR1 is SNHLY and CDR2 is FYNNEI. CDR3 coding DNA: TGTGCCAGCAGTGGGACACGAGCTAACTATGGCTACACCTTC. Its translation: CASSGTRANYGYTF.

This chain connects TRBV9 to TRBJ2-1; possible D gene TRBD2, 7 bases. Germline CDR1 SGDLS, CDR2 YYNGEE. The CDR3 covers 16 residues. V was trimmed by 4 bases and J by 1 base, leaving 15 bases between them. CDR3 nucleotides: TGTGCCAGCAGCACCTCCGGGGGGCCATCCTACAATGAGCAGTTCTTC. Translation: CASSTSGGPSYNEQFF.

This rearrangement joins TRBV10-3 to TRBJ1-1; D not certain. V shed 3 bases and J shed 1 base, with 9 bases lying between them. Germline V gene sequence: CDR1 ENHRY, CDR2 SYGVKD. The CDR3 spans 14 residues. CDR3 DNA: TGTGCCATCAGTGATCCTGACAAGAACACTGAAGCTTTCTTT. It is translated as CAISDPDKNTEAFF.

The genes are TRBV7-3 and TRBJ2-7; D is perhaps TRBD2 (6 bases). CDR1 and CDR2 (germline): SGHTA, FQGTGA. Trimming removed 5 bases at V and 1 base at J, with 12 bases between. The CDR3 covers 14 residues. The CDR3 reads CASSPHGTSYEQYF. CDR3 sequence (DNA): TGTGCCAGCAGCCCGCACGGGACTTCCTACGAGCAGTACTTC. The full variable domain, in which reference TRBV7-3 and TRBJ2-7 provide the parts outside the CDR3, is GAGVSQTPSNKVTEKGKYVELRCDPISGHTALYWYRQSLGQGPEFLIYFQGTGAADDSGLPNDRFFAVRPEGSVSTLKIQRTERGDSAVYLCASSPHGTSYEQYFGPGTRLTVT.

A few counts support this clone. The CDR3 loop is CASSKGLAPRSEKLFF. DNA of the CDR3: TGTGCCAGCAGCAAAGGCTTGGCCCCGAGGAGTGAAAAACTGTTTTTT. This rearrangement joins TRBV21-1 to TRBJ1-4. TRBV21-1 is an annotated pseudogene. CDR3 length: 16 residues.

The gene calls are TRBV2 and TRBJ1-2; D may be TRBD1 (5 bases). The CDR3 totals 14 residues. From germline, CDR1 is SNHLY and CDR2 FYNNEI. Trimming cost V 8 bases and J 4 bases, with 17 bases left between them. The CDR3 bases are TGTGCCAGCGTCCCCAAGGGACTCACCTATGGCTACACCTTC. It yields the protein CASVPKGLTYGYTF. Drawing the rest from reference TRBV2 and TRBJ1-2, the complete variable domain is EPEVTQTPSHQVTQMGQEVILRCVPISNHLYFYWYRQILGQKVEFLVSFYNNEISEKSEIFDDQFSVERPDGSNFTLKIRSTKLEDSAMYFCASVPKGLTYGYTFGSGTRLTVV.

V is TRBV5-8 and J is TRBJ1-3, with 8 bases fitting TRBD1. The CDR3 has 15 residues. After removal of 4 bases from V and 3 bases from J, the junction contained 6 bases not matched to a gene. Germline CDR1 and CDR2: SGHTS and YDEGEE. CDR3 DNA: TGTGCCAGCAGCCATGCGACAGGGGTTGGAAACACCATATATTTT. Its translation: CASSHATGVGNTIYF.

Ten or more counts support this clone. The V and J genes are TRBV7-9 and TRBJ2-1, with 9 bases that match TRBD2. V gave up 1 base and J gave up 5 bases; unmatched junction bases: 9. This CDR3 is 17 amino acids long. Looked up from germline, CDR1 is SEHNR and CDR2 is FQNEAQ (reference sequence). In nucleotides, the CDR3 is TGTGCCAGCAGCTTAGAAGATTGGGCTAGCGGGGACAATGAGCAGTTCTTC. It encodes CASSLEDWASGDNEQFF.

This clone appeared a single time. This sequence joins TRBV15 and TRBJ2-1; D may be TRBD1 (6 bases). V lost 5 bases, J lost 7 bases, and 21 bases lay in between. The CDR3 spans 16 residues. CDR1 LNHNV and CDR2 YYDKDF come from the germline V gene (reference sequence). The CDR3 spells CATSGSDRPNWNEQFF. In nucleotides, the CDR3 is TGTGCCACCAGCGGATCCGACAGGCCCAATTGGAATGAGCAGTTCTTC. The variable domain in full, completed from reference TRBV15 and TRBJ2-1, reads DAMVIQNPRYQVTQFGKPVTLSCSQTLNHNVMYWYQQKSSQAPKLLFHYYDKDFNNEADTPDNFQSRRPNTSFCFLDIRSPGLGDTAMYLCATSGSDRPNWNEQFFGPGTRLTVL.

V is TRBV18 and J is TRBJ1-2; possible D gene TRBD1, 6 bases. Germline lookup yields CDR1 KGHSH and CDR2 LQKENI. This CDR3 comprises 19 residues. Trimming removed 3 bases at V and 5 bases at J, with 28 bases between. The CDR3 DNA is TGTGCCAGCTCACCGAGCCCGGCAGAGGACAGATCGGCGTGGTATGGCTACACCTTC. It codes for CASSPSPAEDRSAWYGYTF.